This T cell receptor beta chain was identified in a study of T cell repertoires in cytomegalovirus infection. Looking at the study overall: In the study, CMV epitopes included recently identified HLA-C-restricted and well-studied HLA-B-restricted ones. It was the public TCR beta signatures that indicated both CMV infection and matching HLA type. Study conclusions and caveats: Of the TCR beta families, the public ones yielded a cumulative frequency that identified carriers of CMV plus the relevant HLA. The response measured ex vivo was dominated by TCR beta clonotypes (HLA-C-restricted and CMV-specific).

The CDR3 runs to 17 residues. The V gene end was trimmed by 1 base and the J gene end by 3 bases; junction bases not matched to a gene: 9. Germline V lookup: CDR1 SGHVS, CDR2 FNYEAQ. This clonotype was observed a few times. Its antigen is currently unknown. TCRdb reprocessed the reads with MiXCR, giving one entry per CDR3 protein. The sample lists 550,000 to 700,000 distinct CDR3 sequences; 40% were seen once. This receptor was taken from a human donor in good health (CMV status not recorded). Some clones in this sample may be carry-over from other donors' samples. The rearrangement uses TRBV7-6 and TRBJ2-3; TRBD1 matches 8 bases. Specimen: cultured PBMCs, collected from culture after CMV antigen stimulation. The CDR3 protein is CASSLGQPGQVTDTQYF. The CDR3 DNA sequence: TGTGCCAGCAGCTTAGGACAGCCGGGACAGGTGACAGATACGCAGTATTTT.